This is a list of T cell receptor beta chains from one sample in a study of CD8 T cells in ankylosing spondylitis. TCRdb reprocessed the 5' RACE reads via MiXCR and lists one record per CDR3 protein. The sample lists some 800,000 distinct CDR3 sequences, over 9.5% occurring once. Material: blood, either unsorted or a sorted T cell fraction (not recorded which). The receptors originated from a male donor with ankylosing spondylitis. Each CDR3 is given with its conserved first and last residue. The order of the fields is J gene, clone size, V gene, D gene, CDR3 protein, CDR3 DNA. D genes are given only for firm matches. Only some rows state a clone size, as once, few, many or a class for expanded clones.

TRBJ1-1 once TRBV25-1 . CASRGVRTEAFF TGTGCCAGCAGAGGGGTGCGGACTGAAGCTTTCTTT
TRBJ2-3 . TRBV7-3 . CASSSPGTDTDTQYF TGTGCCAGCAGCTCCCCCGGCACAGACACAGATACGCAGTATTTT
TRBJ2-5 . TRBV29-1 . CSVEKGSETQYF TGCAGCGTTGAAAAGGGTTCGGAGACCCAGTACTTC
TRBJ2-2 . TRBV7-2 . CASSFLSGRNTGELFF TGTGCCAGCAGCTTTTTGTCGGGGCGGAACACCGGGGAGCTGTTTTTT
TRBJ1-2 few TRBV20-1 . CSARDPGWNGYTF TGCAGTGCTAGAGATCCGGGTTGGAATGGCTACACCTTC
TRBJ2-1 few TRBV7-2 TRBD2 CASSRGLAGAEQFF TGTGCCAGCAGCCGTGGACTAGCGGGAGCTGAGCAGTTCTTC
TRBJ1-5 many TRBV10-3 . CAISDRGSNQPQHF TGTGCCATCAGTGACAGGGGAAGCAATCAGCCCCAGCATTTT
TRBJ2-3 . TRBV11-2 . CASSLDQGGTQYF TGTGCCAGCAGCTTAGACCAGGGTGGTACGCAGTATTTT
TRBJ2-2 . TRBV7-9 TRBD1 CASTNRGRGRTGELFF TGTGCCAGCACTAACAGGGGCAGGGGGCGCACCGGGGAGCTGTTTTTT
TRBJ2-2 many TRBV29-1 TRBD2 CSVAGTSGSRAGELFF TGCAGCGTTGCCGGGACTAGCGGCTCCAGGGCCGGGGAGCTGTTTTTT